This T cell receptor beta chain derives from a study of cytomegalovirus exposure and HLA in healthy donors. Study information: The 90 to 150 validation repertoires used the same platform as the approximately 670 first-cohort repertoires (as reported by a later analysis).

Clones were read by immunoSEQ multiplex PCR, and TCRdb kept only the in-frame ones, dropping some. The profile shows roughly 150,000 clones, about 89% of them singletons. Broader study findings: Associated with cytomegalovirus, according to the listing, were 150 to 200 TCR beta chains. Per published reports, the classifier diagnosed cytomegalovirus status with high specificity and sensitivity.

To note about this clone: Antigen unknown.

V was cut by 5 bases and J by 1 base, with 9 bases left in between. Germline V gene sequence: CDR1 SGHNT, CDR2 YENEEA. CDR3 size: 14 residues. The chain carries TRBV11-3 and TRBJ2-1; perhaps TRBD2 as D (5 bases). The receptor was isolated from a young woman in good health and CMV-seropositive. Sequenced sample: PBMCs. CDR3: CASSPPGSYNEQFF. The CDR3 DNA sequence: TGTGCCAGCAGCCCCCCGGGGTCCTACAATGAGCAGTTCTTC.